Listed here is a single TCR beta chain. Sequencing used immunoSEQ multiplex PCR; TCRdb keeps in-frame clones, though not all of them. The table has 300,000 to 400,000 clones, about 86% seen once. The data stem from a study of blood T cell repertoires in COVID-19. Study background: COVID-19 samples collected from the United States, Italy and Spain covered acute and convalescent phases. PBMCs, B-cell-depleted T cells, or T cells provided the cDNA or gDNA that made up the material.

V gave up 1 base and J gave up 10 bases, with 14 bases separating them. This CDR3 contains 15 residues. The germline V gene encodes CDR1 SNHLY and CDR2 FYNNEI. The sequence derives from a woman aged 60-75 years with COVID-19, enrolled during active disease. Sequences were obtained from peripheral blood. The V gene is TRBV2, the J gene TRBJ1-6; D may be TRBD1 (6 bases). This CDR3 reads CASSEEGDGGSPLHF. The CDR3 bases are TGTGCCAGCAGTGAAGAGGGGGATGGGGGATCACCCCTCCACTTT.